There are a few counts of the clone carrying this TCR beta chain. These data belong to a study of early T cells in non-severe SARS-CoV-2 infection. The CDR3 spans 17 residues. Germline CDR1 and CDR2: SQVTM and ANQGSEA. Trimming shortened V by 7 bases and J by 7 bases, and 29 bases separated the two germline ends. One entry per CDR3 protein results from TCRdb running MiXCR on the 5' RACE reads. The table records tens of thousands of distinct CDR3 sequences, roughly 12% of them present only once. This rearrangement joins TRBV29-1 to TRBJ2-1; maybe TRBD2 (5 bases). Sequencing was carried out using whole blood. This receptor was identified in an adult who was a healthcare worker with PCR-confirmed SARS-CoV-2 infection or an uninfected control (not recorded which). In DNA, the CDR3 is TGCAGCGCCCCTTTATTTTCTTGGGGATTCACGGGGAATGAGCAGTTCTTC. This translates into CSAPLFSWGFTGNEQFF.